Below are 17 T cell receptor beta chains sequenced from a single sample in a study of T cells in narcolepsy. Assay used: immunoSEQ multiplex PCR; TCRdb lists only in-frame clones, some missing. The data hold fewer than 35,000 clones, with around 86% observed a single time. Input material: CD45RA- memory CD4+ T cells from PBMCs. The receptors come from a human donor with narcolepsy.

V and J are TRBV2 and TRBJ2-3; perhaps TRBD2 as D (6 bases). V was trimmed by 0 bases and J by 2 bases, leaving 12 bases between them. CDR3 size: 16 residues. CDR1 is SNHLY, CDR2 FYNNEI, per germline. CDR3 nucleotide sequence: TGTGCCAGCAGTGAAGCGCCCAAGGGACTCACAGATACGCAGTATTTT. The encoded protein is CASSEAPKGLTDTQYF. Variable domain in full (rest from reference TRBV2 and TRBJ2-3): EPEVTQTPSHQVTQMGQEVILRCVPISNHLYFYWYRQILGQKVEFLVSFYNNEISEKSEIFDDQFSVERPDGSNFTLKIRSTKLEDSAMYFCASSEAPKGLTDTQYFGPGTRLTVL.

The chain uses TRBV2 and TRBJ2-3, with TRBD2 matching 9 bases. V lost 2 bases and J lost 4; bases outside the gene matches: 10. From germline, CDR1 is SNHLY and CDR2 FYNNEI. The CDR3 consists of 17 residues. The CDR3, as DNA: TGTGCCAGCAGTGAAAGCTTTGGCGGGGGGGCCTCAGATACGCAGTATTTT. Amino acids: CASSESFGGGASDTQYF. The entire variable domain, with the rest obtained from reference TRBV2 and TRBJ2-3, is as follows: EPEVTQTPSHQVTQMGQEVILRCVPISNHLYFYWYRQILGQKVEFLVSFYNNEISEKSEIFDDQFSVERPDGSNFTLKIRSTKLEDSAMYFCASSESFGGGASDTQYFGPGTRLTVL.

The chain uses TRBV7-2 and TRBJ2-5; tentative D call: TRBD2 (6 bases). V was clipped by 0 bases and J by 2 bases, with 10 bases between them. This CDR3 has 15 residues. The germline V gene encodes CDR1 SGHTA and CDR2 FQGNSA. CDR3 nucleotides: TGTGCCAGCAGCTTAGCGCCGGCGGGGCAAGAGACCCAGTACTTC. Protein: CASSLAPAGQETQYF.

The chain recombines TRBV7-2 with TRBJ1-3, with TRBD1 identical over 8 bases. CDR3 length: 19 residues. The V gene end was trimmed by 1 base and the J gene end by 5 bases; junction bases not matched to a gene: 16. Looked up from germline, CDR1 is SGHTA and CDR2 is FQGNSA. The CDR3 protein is CASSLVKGTGLARRNTIYF. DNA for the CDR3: TGTGCCAGCAGCTTAGTCAAAGGGACAGGCCTTGCCCGAAGAAACACCATATATTTT.

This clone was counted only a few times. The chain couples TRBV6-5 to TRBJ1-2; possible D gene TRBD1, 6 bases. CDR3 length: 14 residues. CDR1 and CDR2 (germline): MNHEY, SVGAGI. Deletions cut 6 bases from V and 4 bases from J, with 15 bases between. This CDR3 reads CASRPGRGIYGYTF. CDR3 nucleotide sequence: TGTGCCAGCAGACCCGGGAGGGGGATCTATGGCTACACCTTC.

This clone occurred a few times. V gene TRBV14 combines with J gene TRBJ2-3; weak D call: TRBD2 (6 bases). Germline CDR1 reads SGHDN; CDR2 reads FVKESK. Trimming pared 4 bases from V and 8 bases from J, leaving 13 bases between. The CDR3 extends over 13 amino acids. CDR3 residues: CASSRGAGITQYF. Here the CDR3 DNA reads TGTGCCAGCAGCCGCGGGGCTGGGATTACGCAGTATTTT.

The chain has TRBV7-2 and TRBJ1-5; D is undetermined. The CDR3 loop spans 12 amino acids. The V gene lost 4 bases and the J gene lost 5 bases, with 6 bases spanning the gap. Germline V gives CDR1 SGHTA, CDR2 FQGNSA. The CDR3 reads CASSSPYQPQHF. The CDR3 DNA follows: TGTGCCAGCAGCTCACCCTATCAGCCCCAGCATTTT.

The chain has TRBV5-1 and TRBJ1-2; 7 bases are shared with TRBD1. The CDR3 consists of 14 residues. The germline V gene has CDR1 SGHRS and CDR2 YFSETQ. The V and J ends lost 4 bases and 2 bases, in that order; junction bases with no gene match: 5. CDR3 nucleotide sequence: TGCGCCAGCAGCGGGGAGACAGGGAACTATGGCTACACCTTC. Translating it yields CASSGETGNYGYTF.

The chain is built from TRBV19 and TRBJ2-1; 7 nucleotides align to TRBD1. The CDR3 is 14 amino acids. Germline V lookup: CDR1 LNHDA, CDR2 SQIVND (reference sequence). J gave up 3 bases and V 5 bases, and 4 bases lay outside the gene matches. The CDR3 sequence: CASSRTGDYNEQFF. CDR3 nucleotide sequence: TGTGCCAGTAGTCGGACAGGCGACTACAATGAGCAGTTCTTC.

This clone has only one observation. The CDR3: CASSLVLYYEQYF. As DNA, the CDR3 is TGTGCCAGCAGCTTAGTACTATACTACGAGCAGTACTTC. The chain carries TRBV7-8 and TRBJ2-7, with D unresolved. The CDR3 is 13 residues long. V lost 1 base, J lost 3 bases, and 7 bases lay in between. Germline CDR1 and CDR2: SGHVS and FQNEAQ.

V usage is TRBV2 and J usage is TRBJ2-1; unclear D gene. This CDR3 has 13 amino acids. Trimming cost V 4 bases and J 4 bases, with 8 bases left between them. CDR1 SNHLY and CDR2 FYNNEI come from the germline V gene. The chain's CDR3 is CASSGQGYNEQFF. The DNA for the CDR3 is TGTGCCAGCAGTGGTCAAGGATACAATGAGCAGTTCTTC. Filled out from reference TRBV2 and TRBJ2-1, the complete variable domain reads EPEVTQTPSHQVTQMGQEVILRCVPISNHLYFYWYRQILGQKVEFLVSFYNNEISEKSEIFDDQFSVERPDGSNFTLKIRSTKLEDSAMYFCASSGQGYNEQFFGPGTRLTVL.

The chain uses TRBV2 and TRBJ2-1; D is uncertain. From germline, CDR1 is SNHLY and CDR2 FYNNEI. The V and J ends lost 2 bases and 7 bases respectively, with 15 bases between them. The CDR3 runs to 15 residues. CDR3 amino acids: CASSERVARTNEQFF. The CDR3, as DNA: TGTGCCAGCAGTGAAAGGGTAGCAAGAACGAATGAGCAGTTCTTC.

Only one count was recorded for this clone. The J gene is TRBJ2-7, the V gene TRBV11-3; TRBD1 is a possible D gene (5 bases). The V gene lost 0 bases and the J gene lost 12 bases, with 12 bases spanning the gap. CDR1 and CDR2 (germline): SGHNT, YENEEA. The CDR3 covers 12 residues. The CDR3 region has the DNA TGTGCCAGCAGCTTAGACAGGGATGATCTGTACTTC. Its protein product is CASSLDRDDLYF. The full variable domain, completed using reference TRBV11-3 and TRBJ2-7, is EAGVVQSPRYKIIEKKQPVAFWCNPISGHNTLYWYLQNLGQGPELLIRYENEEAVDDSQLPKDRFSAERLKGVDSTLKIQPAELGDSAVYLCASSLDRDDLYFGPGTRLTVT.

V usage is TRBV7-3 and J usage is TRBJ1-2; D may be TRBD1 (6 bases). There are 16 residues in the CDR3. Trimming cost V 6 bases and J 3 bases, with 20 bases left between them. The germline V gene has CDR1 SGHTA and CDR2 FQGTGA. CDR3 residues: CASSSSGGRRYYGYTF. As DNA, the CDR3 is TGTGCCAGCAGTTCCTCTGGGGGGCGCCGGTACTATGGCTACACCTTC. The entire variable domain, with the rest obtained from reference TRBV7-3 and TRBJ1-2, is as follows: GAGVSQTPSNKVTEKGKYVELRCDPISGHTALYWYRQSLGQGPEFLIYFQGTGAADDSGLPNDRFFAVRPEGSVSTLKIQRTERGDSAVYLCASSSSGGRRYYGYTFGSGTRLTVV.

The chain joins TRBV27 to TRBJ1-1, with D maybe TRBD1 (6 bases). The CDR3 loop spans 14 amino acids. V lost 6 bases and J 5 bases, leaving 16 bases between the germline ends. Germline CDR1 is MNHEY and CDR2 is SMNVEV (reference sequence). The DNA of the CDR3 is TGTGCCAGCAGAAATTCGGGGGGCTTAACTGAAGCTTTCTTT. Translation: CASRNSGGLTEAFF.

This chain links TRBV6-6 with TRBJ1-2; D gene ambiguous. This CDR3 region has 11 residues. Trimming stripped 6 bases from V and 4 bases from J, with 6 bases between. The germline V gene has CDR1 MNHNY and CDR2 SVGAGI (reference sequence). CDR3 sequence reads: CASRGIYGYTF. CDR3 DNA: TGTGCCAGCAGGGGGATCTATGGCTACACCTTC.

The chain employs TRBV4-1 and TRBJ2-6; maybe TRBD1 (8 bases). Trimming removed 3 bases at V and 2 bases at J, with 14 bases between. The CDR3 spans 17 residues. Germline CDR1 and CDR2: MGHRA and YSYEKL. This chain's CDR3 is CASSQQGAGAGANVLTF. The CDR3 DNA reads TGCGCCAGCAGCCAGCAGGGGGCGGGGGCTGGGGCCAACGTCCTGACTTTC.